Below, 5 T cell receptor beta chains from the same sample are listed, as sequenced in a study of T cell responses to AZD1222 COVID-19 vaccine. Profiled with immunoSEQ multiplex PCR; TCRdb holds only in-frame clones, not every one. Seen here are 150,000 to 200,000 clones, around nine tenths observed once, and the top ten hold about 9.9%. Here the sequenced sample was peripheral blood, taken 28 days after the second AZD1222 dose. All receptors derive from an adult who received the AZD1222 COVID-19 vaccine.

The rearrangement uses TRBV30 and TRBJ1-4; D ambiguous. Trimming removed 4 bases from V and 5 bases from J, with 5 bases in between. From germline, CDR1 is GTSNPN and CDR2 SVGIG (reference sequence). CDR3 length: 11 amino acids. CDR3 bases: TGTGCCTGGAATCACAATGAAAAACTGTTTTTT. This encodes CAWNHNEKLFF. The full variable domain, in which reference TRBV30 and TRBJ1-4 provide the parts outside the CDR3, is SQTIHQWPATLVQPVGSPLSLECTVEGTSNPNLYWYRQAAGRGLQLLFYSVGIGQISSEVPQNLSASRPQDRQFILSSKKLLLSDSGFYLCAWNHNEKLFFGSGTQLSVL.

Details on this clone: At one boundary the junction diverges from the germline segment, which might be a read error. The chain is built from TRBV12-3 or TRBV12-4 and TRBJ1-1; 8 bases align to TRBD1. The CDR3 is 11 residues long. This CDR3 is CASSSRDRPLF. The CDR3 region has the DNA TGTGCCAGCAGTTCCCGGGACAGGCCGCTCTTT.

This clone has only one observation. The chain joins TRBV19 to TRBJ1-3; D ambiguous. This CDR3 spans 12 amino acids. Trimming removed 10 bases from V and 8 bases from J, with 15 bases in between. The germline V gene encodes CDR1 LNHDA and CDR2 SQIVND (reference sequence). CDR3 amino acids: CATASRLDTIYF. The CDR3 DNA is TGTGCCACCGCGAGCCGTTTGGACACCATATATTTT.

V is TRBV21-1 and J is TRBJ1-6. TRBV21-1 is a pseudogene segment. This CDR3 comprises 14 residues. The chain's CDR3 is CASSDRDRNSPLHF. Written as DNA, the CDR3 is TGTGCCAGCAGCGATCGGGATCGGAATTCACCCCTCCACTTT.

The chain recombines TRBV19 with TRBJ2-3; 10 bases agree with TRBD2. CDR1 and CDR2 (germline): LNHDA, SQIVND (reference sequence). The junction had 13 bases not matched to a gene; V was cut back by 8 bases and J by 8 bases. The CDR3 is 15 amino acids. This CDR3 reads CASVRTSGSQGTQYF. DNA for the CDR3: TGTGCCAGTGTGAGGACTAGCGGATCGCAGGGTACGCAGTATTTT. Combining the CDR3 with reference TRBV19 and TRBJ2-3 gives the whole variable domain DGGITQSPKYLFRKEGQNVTLSCEQNLNHDAMYWYRQDPGQGLRLIYYSQIVNDFQKGDIAEGYSVSREKKESFPLTVTSAQKNPTAFYLCASVRTSGSQGTQYFGPGTRLTVL.